These T cell receptor beta chains were read from a single sample in a study of Ad26.COV2.S vaccination and SARS-CoV-2 variants. TCRdb keeps only in-frame clones here, not all; method: immunoSEQ multiplex PCR. The sample lists hundreds of thousands of clones, 80% to 90% occurring once. The starting material was peripheral blood, obtained in a trial of Ad26.COV2.S vaccine versus placebo. These receptors originate from a person between 18 and 65 years old who received the Ad26.COV2.S COVID-19 vaccine or a placebo. The CDR3 runs from the conserved cysteine through the conserved F or W.

J: TRBJ2-7
V: TRBV9
length: 15
CDR3: CASSVEGGSSYEQYF

J: TRBJ2-4
V: TRBV19
length: 15
CDR3: CASATRGAGENIQYF

J: TRBJ1-2
V: TRBV10-3
length: 13
CDR3: CAITTGGAYGYTF

J: TRBJ1-1
V: TRBV4-2
length: 15
CDR3: CASSARQGAGAEAFF

J: TRBJ1-2
V: TRBV6-6
length: 13
CDR3: CASSSEGSYGYTF

J: TRBJ1-1
V: TRBV6-2/TRBV6-3
length: 16
CDR3: CASSYIPPGSNTEAFF

J: TRBJ2-1
V: TRBV7-9
length: 12
CDR3: CASTTGLGEQFF

J: TRBJ2-3
V: TRBV11-2
length: 13
CDR3: CASSAGGPDTQYF

J: TRBJ2-3
V: TRBV2
length: 14
CDR3: CASSYTSHPDTQYF

J: TRBJ2-7
V: TRBV3-1/TRBV3-2
length: 15
CDR3: CASSQGPGQLYEQYF

J: TRBJ2-1
V: TRBV4-2
length: 13
CDR3: CASSLLLYNEQFF

J: TRBJ2-1
V: TRBV5-4
length: 18
CDR3: CASSSPNPTSGNSNEQFF

J: TRBJ2-5
V: TRBV3-1/TRBV3-2
length: 12
CDR3: CASSGEMETQYF

J: TRBJ2-2
V: TRBV4-2
length: 16
CDR3: CASSQGVGIRTGELFF

J: TRBJ2-1
V: TRBV7-9
length: 15
CDR3: CASSRPGLGNNEQFF

J: TRBJ1-2
V: TRBV14
length: 14
CDR3: CASSRDRGPYGYTF

J: TRBJ1-1
V: TRBV7-2
length: 13
CDR3: CASSFDSNTEAFF

J: TRBJ2-2
V: TRBV6-5
length: 15
CDR3: CASKKWAANTGELFF

J: TRBJ1-4
V: TRBV7-2
length: 14
CDR3: CASSSRDRVEKLFF

J: TRBJ2-3
V: TRBV24-1
length: 15
CDR3: CATSVGTAWADTQYF

J: TRBJ1-4
V: TRBV24-1
length: 14
CDR3: CATSEGGTPEKLFF

J: TRBJ2-3
V: TRBV4-1
length: 16
CDR3: CASSQSRGAFTDTQYF

J: TRBJ1-5
V: TRBV6-5
length: 13
CDR3: CASRGGANQPQHF

J: TRBJ2-3
V: TRBV5-4
length: 17
CDR3: CASSLGGLAGKTDTQYF

J: TRBJ2-5
V: TRBV12-3/TRBV12-4
length: 13
CDR3: CASSFSTQETQYF

J: TRBJ1-1
V: TRBV4-1
length: 18
CDR3: CASSQVDGLASMNTEAFF

J: TRBJ2-7
V: TRBV7-8
length: 14
CDR3: CASSLSPTGGEQYF

J: TRBJ2-1
V: TRBV19
length: 13
CDR3: CASSDAAWDEQFF

J: TRBJ2-1
V: TRBV19
length: 13
CDR3: CASSLGGYNEQFF

J: TRBJ2-3
V: TRBV3-1/TRBV3-2
length: 15
CDR3: CASSQVGGVTDTQYF

J: TRBJ1-6
V: TRBV5-1
length: 14
CDR3: CASTPGFGGSPLHF

J: TRBJ2-7
V: TRBV19
length: 14
CDR3: CASSFDREVHEQYF

J: TRBJ2-7
V: TRBV29-1
length: 13
CDR3: CPRGGDHHYEQYF

J: TRBJ2-4
V: TRBV14
length: 15
CDR3: CASSPRLAGGSIQYF

J: TRBJ1-1
V: TRBV18
length: 16
CDR3: CASSILLGAGNTEAFF

J: TRBJ1-1
V: TRBV18
length: 14
CDR3: CASSPAVVPPEAFF

J: TRBJ2-1
V: TRBV19
length: 15
CDR3: CASSRGLAGKNEQFF

J: TRBJ2-2
V: TRBV18
length: 17
CDR3: CASSPLLRARKSGELFF

J: TRBJ2-1
V: TRBV5-6
length: 15
CDR3: CASSLGQVLNNEQFF

J: TRBJ1-1
V: TRBV27
length: 13
CDR3: CASSFRGYTEAFF

J: TRBJ2-7
V: TRBV5-6
length: 14
CDR3: CASSFGTGAYEQYF

J: TRBJ1-6
V: TRBV12-2
length: 15
CDR3: CASRFRTGVSSPLHF

J: TRBJ2-1
V: TRBV5-1
length: 16
CDR3: CASSLGQAVGNNEQFF

J: TRBJ2-7
V: TRBV5-4
length: 16
CDR3: CASSLDLGQNSYEQYF

J: TRBJ2-1
V: TRBV11-2
length: 13
CDR3: CASSSMGSSEQFF

J: TRBJ2-3
V: TRBV24-1
length: 14
CDR3: CATGPWGDTDTQYF

J: TRBJ2-3
V: TRBV24-1
length: 13
CDR3: CATSGLSRDTQYF

J: TRBJ1-2
V: TRBV6-5
length: 13
CDR3: CASRVRWDYGYTF

J: TRBJ2-6
V: TRBV15
length: 18
CDR3: CATSSEAGANSGANVLTF

J: TRBJ2-5
V: TRBV24-1
length: 13
CDR3: CATRRTGQETQYF

J: TRBJ2-7
V: TRBV10-3
length: 14
CDR3: CATGLAGEGPEQYF

J: TRBJ2-3
V: TRBV7-9
length: 14
CDR3: CASRSGRSSYTQYF

J: TRBJ2-1
V: TRBV6-5
length: 15
CDR3: CASTKGLAGFNEQFF

J: TRBJ2-2
V: TRBV6-4
length: 14
CDR3: CASSDSFRAGELFF